Listed below are T cell receptor beta chains from one sample, sequenced in a study of T cell repertoires in cytomegalovirus infection. In TCRdb, the reads were re-called with MiXCR into one record per CDR3 protein. The table includes 170,000 or so distinct CDR3 sequences, under 15% detected once. The sample taken for sequencing was PBMCs. Receptors were obtained from a human donor in good health (CMV status not recorded). Some clones in this sample may be carry-over from other donors' samples. Each CDR3 is given with its conserved first and last residue. Each record gives: J gene, D gene, V gene, clone size, CDR3 protein, CDR3 DNA. The D gene is left open where the match is weak. Rows may omit the clone size; those that give it use once, few, many or a size class.

J gene: TRBJ1-1; D gene: NA; V gene: TRBV6-6; clone size: many; CDR3 protein: CASSYERGWTEAFF; CDR3 DNA: TGTGCCAGCAGTTATGAGCGGGGTTGGACTGAAGCTTTCTTT
J gene: TRBJ1-1; D gene: TRBD1; V gene: TRBV10-3; clone size: few; CDR3 protein: CAISGGTGSVRAFF; CDR3 DNA: TGTGCCATCAGTGGGGGGACAGGGTCTGTTCGGGCTTTCTTT
J gene: TRBJ2-1; D gene: NA; V gene: TRBV29-1; clone size: NA; CDR3 protein: CSGPQGNEQFF; CDR3 DNA: TGCAGCGGACCACAGGGTAATGAGCAGTTCTTC
J gene: TRBJ1-5; D gene: NA; V gene: TRBV27; clone size: many; CDR3 protein: CASSSVRGQVYSNQPQHF; CDR3 DNA: TGTGCCAGCAGTTCCGTCCGGGGGCAGGTCTATAGCAATCAGCCCCAGCATTTT
J gene: TRBJ1-5; D gene: TRBD1; V gene: TRBV6-2/TRBV6-3; clone size: many; CDR3 protein: CASSFASPGGRQPQHF; CDR3 DNA: TGTGCCAGCAGCTTCGCCAGCCCAGGGGGCAGGCAGCCCCAGCATTTT
J gene: TRBJ2-5; D gene: NA; V gene: TRBV20-1; clone size: many; CDR3 protein: CSASRSPPWETQYF; CDR3 DNA: TGCAGTGCTAGCCGTAGCCCTCCCTGGGAGACCCAGTACTTC
J gene: TRBJ1-1; D gene: NA; V gene: TRBV5-1; clone size: NA; CDR3 protein: CASSSGTGMNTEALF; CDR3 DNA: TGCGCCAGCAGCTCAGGGACCGGCATGAACACTGAAGCTCTCTTT
J gene: TRBJ2-7; D gene: NA; V gene: TRBV27; clone size: NA; CDR3 protein: CASSLAGYPYEQYF; CDR3 DNA: TGTGCCAGCAGCCTGGCAGGGTATCCCTACGAGCAGTACTTC
J gene: TRBJ2-1; D gene: NA; V gene: TRBV7-9; clone size: many; CDR3 protein: CASSTHLAENYNEQFF; CDR3 DNA: TGTGCCAGCAGCACCCACCTAGCTGAGAACTACAATGAGCAGTTCTTC
J gene: TRBJ2-2; D gene: NA; V gene: TRBV29-1; clone size: NA; CDR3 protein: CSGCTGTNTGELFF; CDR3 DNA: TGCAGCGGTTGCACGGGGACAAACACCGGGGAGCTGTTTTTT
J gene: TRBJ1-2; D gene: NA; V gene: TRBV7-2; clone size: many; CDR3 protein: CASSSYPQGLYGYTF; CDR3 DNA: TGTGCCAGCAGCTCCTACCCCCAGGGGCTCTATGGCTACACCTTC
J gene: TRBJ2-6; D gene: NA; V gene: TRBV4-1; clone size: many; CDR3 protein: CASSRPRDSGANVLTF; CDR3 DNA: TGCGCCAGCAGCCGGCCAAGGGACTCTGGGGCCAACGTCCTGACTTTC
J gene: TRBJ2-2; D gene: NA; V gene: TRBV24-1; clone size: few; CDR3 protein: CATSDLDPNTGELFF; CDR3 DNA: TGTGCCACCAGTGATTTGGACCCGAACACCGGGGAGCTGTTTTTT
J gene: TRBJ2-1; D gene: NA; V gene: TRBV11-3; clone size: NA; CDR3 protein: CASSLDPRGGGIFF; CDR3 DNA: TGTGCCAGCAGCTTAGACCCGAGAGGGGGGGGAATTTTCTTC
J gene: TRBJ1-1; D gene: NA; V gene: TRBV29-1; clone size: NA; CDR3 protein: CSVLRGAANTEAFF; CDR3 DNA: TGCAGCGTCCTCCGAGGGGCAGCGAACACTGAAGCTTTCTTT
J gene: TRBJ1-1; D gene: NA; V gene: TRBV29-1; clone size: few; CDR3 protein: CSVVLGGTEAFF; CDR3 DNA: TGCAGCGTTGTCTTGGGAGGCACTGAAGCTTTCTTT
J gene: TRBJ2-1; D gene: TRBD2; V gene: TRBV7-9; clone size: NA; CDR3 protein: CASSSTGGVLYNEQFF; CDR3 DNA: TGTGCCAGCAGCTCAACGGGGGGTGTCCTTTACAATGAGCAGTTCTTC
J gene: TRBJ2-3; D gene: TRBD2; V gene: TRBV4-3; clone size: many; CDR3 protein: CASSPRTSEDTQYF; CDR3 DNA: TGCGCCAGCAGCCCCCGGACTAGTGAAGATACGCAGTATTTT
J gene: TRBJ2-3; D gene: TRBD2; V gene: TRBV20-1; clone size: NA; CDR3 protein: CSARLAGGNTQYF; CDR3 DNA: TGCAGTGCCAGACTAGCGGGGGGCAATACGCAGTATTTT
J gene: TRBJ2-7; D gene: NA; V gene: TRBV29-1; clone size: few; CDR3 protein: CSVKLQSSYEQYF; CDR3 DNA: TGCAGCGTGAAACTACAGAGCTCCTACGAGCAGTACTTC
J gene: TRBJ1-3; D gene: TRBD1; V gene: TRBV6-6; clone size: few; CDR3 protein: CASSDPGQGRNTIYF; CDR3 DNA: TGTGCCAGCAGTGACCCGGGACAGGGCCGAAACACCATATATTTT
J gene: TRBJ2-3; D gene: NA; V gene: TRBV15; clone size: NA; CDR3 protein: CATSRENRESTDTQYF; CDR3 DNA: TGTGCCACCAGCAGAGAGAACAGGGAAAGCACAGATACGCAGTATTTT
J gene: TRBJ1-1; D gene: NA; V gene: TRBV5-6; clone size: many; CDR3 protein: CASSLVGEAFF; CDR3 DNA: TGTGCCAGCAGTTTAGTCGGTGAGGCGTTCTTC
J gene: TRBJ1-2; D gene: NA; V gene: TRBV20-1; clone size: few; CDR3 protein: CSATRGGQGYGYTF; CDR3 DNA: TGCAGTGCGACTCGAGGGGGGCAGGGCTATGGCTACACCTTC